These 9 T cell receptor beta chains originate from one sample sequenced in a study of T cells in tuberculosis. Only in-frame clones appear in the TCRdb table, and some are missing; sequencing was by immunoSEQ multiplex PCR. The table shows tens of thousands of clones, with nearly 97% occurring only once. The specimen was PBMCs. The receptors originated from a donor aged 10-29 years with latent tuberculosis or without tuberculosis infection.

The chain is built from TRBV5-1 and TRBJ2-4, with D possibly being TRBD2 (7 bases). V was clipped by 4 bases and J by 7 bases, with 21 bases between them. The CDR3 contains 16 residues. Per germline, CDR1 SGHRS and CDR2 YFSETQ. As DNA, the CDR3 is TGCGCCAGCAGCCCCCGGGGGGCCCCAGCCGGTAACATTCAGTACTTC. It codes for CASSPRGAPAGNIQYF. Variable domain in full (rest from reference TRBV5-1 and TRBJ2-4): KAGVTQTPRYLIKTRGQQVTLSCSPISGHRSVSWYQQTPGQGLQFLFEYFSETQRNKGNFPGRFSGRQFSNSRSEMNVSTLELGDSALYLCASSPRGAPAGNIQYFGAGTRLSVL.

The chain has TRBV2 and TRBJ1-2; maybe TRBD1 (5 bases). The germline V and J ends were trimmed by 7 bases and 2 bases, with 11 bases remaining between them. The germline V gene has CDR1 SNHLY and CDR2 FYNNEI. The CDR3 has 13 amino acids. The CDR3 DNA is TGTGCCAGCACCCCGGGACTGAACTATGGCTACACCTTC. Amino acid sequence: CASTPGLNYGYTF. Full variable domain (rest looked up from reference TRBV2 and TRBJ1-2): EPEVTQTPSHQVTQMGQEVILRCVPISNHLYFYWYRQILGQKVEFLVSFYNNEISEKSEIFDDQFSVERPDGSNFTLKIRSTKLEDSAMYFCASTPGLNYGYTFGSGTRLTVV.

The chain carries TRBV5-5 and TRBJ2-7; D possibly corresponds to TRBD1 (6 bases). This CDR3 contains 15 residues. Trimming removed 6 bases at V and 5 bases at J, with 21 bases between. CDR1 is SGHKS, CDR2 YYEKEE, per germline (reference sequence). The CDR3 region has the DNA TGTGCCAGCACCCCGCTTGACGACAGGCCCCACGAGCAGTACGTC. Protein: CASTPLDDRPHEQYV.

This chain uses TRBV5-1 with TRBJ1-2; D perhaps matches TRBD1 (6 bases). Looked up from germline, CDR1 is SGHRS and CDR2 is YFSETQ. This CDR3 is built from 13 residues. Trimming took off 2 bases at V and 7 bases at J, with 12 bases between the two ends. The CDR3 coding sequence is TGCGCCAGCAGCTTATCGAACAGGGTTGGCTACACCTTC. Amino acid sequence: CASSLSNRVGYTF. The variable domain in full, with the rest retrieved from reference TRBV5-1 and TRBJ1-2, is KAGVTQTPRYLIKTRGQQVTLSCSPISGHRSVSWYQQTPGQGLQFLFEYFSETQRNKGNFPGRFSGRQFSNSRSEMNVSTLELGDSALYLCASSLSNRVGYTFGSGTRLTVV.

The CDR3 here is CASSAQGDTQYF. CDR3 in DNA: TGTGCCAGCAGCGCCCAGGGAGATACGCAGTATTTT. The chain has TRBV9 and TRBJ2-3; possible D gene TRBD1, 5 bases. Germline values: CDR1 SGDLS, CDR2 YYNGEE. CDR3 length equals 12 residues. V was trimmed by 3 bases and J by 5 bases, leaving 7 bases between them.

The genes are TRBV11-2 and TRBJ1-1; 8 bases map to TRBD1. V lost 5 bases and J lost 12; bases outside the gene matches: 14. Germline V lookup: CDR1 SGHAT, CDR2 FQNNGV. This CDR3 is 14 amino acids long. The DNA of the CDR3 is TGTGCCAGCAGCCTACGCTACAGGGGGGCCACGACTTTCTTT. It yields the protein CASSLRYRGATTFF.

The V and J genes are TRBV9 and TRBJ1-2; D is possibly TRBD1 (5 bases). V was clipped by 0 bases and J by 4 bases, with 10 bases between them. The germline V gene encodes CDR1 SGDLS and CDR2 YYNGEE. The CDR3 covers 14 residues. DNA for the CDR3: TGTGCCAGCAGCGTAGGCAGGGCAGGCTATGGCTACACCTTC. As protein: CASSVGRAGYGYTF.

This sequence joins TRBV18 and TRBJ1-2; 8 nucleotides agree with TRBD1. Per germline, CDR1 KGHSH and CDR2 LQKENI. The CDR3 extends over 14 amino acids. Unmatched junction bases numbered 5, after V lost 2 bases and J lost 6 bases. The DNA of the CDR3 is TGTGCCAGCTCACCAACAGGGGGGTATGATGGCTACACCTTC. This translates into CASSPTGGYDGYTF. Full variable domain (missing parts from reference TRBV18 and TRBJ1-2): NAGVMQNPRHLVRRRGQEARLRCSPMKGHSHVYWYRQLPEEGLKFMVYLQKENIIDESGMPKERFSAEFPKEGPSILRIQQVVRGDSAAYFCASSPTGGYDGYTFGSGTRLTVV.

The chain uses TRBV6-1 and TRBJ2-5; 11 nucleotides agree with TRBD2. The CDR3 loop spans 15 amino acids. Trimming took 5 bases from V and 5 from J; bases not matched to a gene: 7. Germline lookup yields CDR1 MNHNS and CDR2 SASEGT. CDR3: CASSPPGLAVETQYF. In nucleotides, the CDR3 is TGTGCCAGCAGTCCCCCGGGACTAGCGGTCGAGACCCAGTACTTC.